This T cell receptor beta chain was captured by sequencing in a study of blood T cell repertoires in COVID-19. Study details: Spain, Italy and the United States supplied samples that represented acute and convalescent COVID-19. T cells, B-cell-depleted T cells, or PBMCs supplied cDNA or gDNA.

Authors' data handling: Quantification of nucleated cells was approximated via reference gene primer amplification. Sequencing was performed with immunoSEQ multiplex PCR; in TCRdb, only in-frame clones are kept and a portion is missing. V, J and clone size were drawn from that table, and D and trimming were deduced from the DNA. The table has 220,000 or so clones, 84% seen once. The CDR3 length is 14 residues. The V end was cut by 4 bases, the J end by 5 bases, with 11 bases between. Germline lookup yields CDR1 KGHDR and CDR2 SFDVKD. At least ten counts were recorded for this clone. Material: peripheral blood. The chain links TRBV24-1 to TRBJ1-5, with D uncertain. The clonotype originates from a woman in her sixties who had recovered from COVID-19. The DNA of the CDR3 is TGTGCCACCAGTGACCAGCACGGGGATCAGCCCCAGCATTTT. Its translation: CATSDQHGDQPQHF.